The sample holds many counts of the clone carrying this T cell receptor beta chain. Antigen specificity is unknown. The source of the sample is a study of identical twins. Study outcomes and limitations: Excess low generation probability was seen in twin-shared out-of-frame alpha sequences. For monozygotic twins, models underestimated out-of-frame TCR alpha sharing.

The germline CDR1 and CDR2 sequences are SGHTA and FQGTGA. V gave up 5 bases and J gave up 2 bases, with 8 bases separating them. CDR3 size: 13 residues. Healthy Caucasians supplied all donations. TCRdb processed the 5' RACE reads anew with MiXCR; each CDR3 protein has one entry. The data contain 450,000 or so distinct CDR3 sequences, 12% to 15% of them seen just once; the ten biggest clones take up around 0.52%. The same specimen was also included in a second study, on yellow fever vaccine responses in identical twins.

Sequencing was done on a sample of CD4+ T cells sorted from blood. The rearrangement links TRBV7-3 to TRBJ2-3; D gene ambiguous. The receptor was derived from a woman aged 18-29 years in good health. CDR3: CASSRAPTDTQYF. The CDR3, as DNA: TGTGCCAGCAGCCGGGCCCCCACAGATACGCAGTATTTT.